Each of the 18 T cell receptor beta chains below was sequenced from the same sample in a study of blood T cell repertoires in COVID-19. Using immunoSEQ multiplex PCR, the repertoire was profiled, and TCRdb retains in-frame clones only, with some absent. Among roughly 140,000 clones listed, around four fifths were seen once. What was sequenced was peripheral blood. Source of these receptors: a woman in her thirties or forties with active or convalescent COVID-19.

The chain couples TRBV7-2 to TRBJ2-1; unclear D gene. Trimming left V 0 bases short and J 11 bases short, with 11 bases between. In germline, CDR1 is SGHTA, CDR2 FQGNSA. The length of the CDR3 is 13 residues. CDR3 protein: CASSLAPESQQFF. CDR3 DNA: TGTGCCAGCAGCTTAGCTCCGGAGTCGCAGCAGTTCTTC.

V is TRBV5-4 and J is TRBJ2-5; TRBD1 matches at 9 bases. CDR3 length equals 18 residues. Looked up from germline, CDR1 is SGHNT and CDR2 is YYREEE (reference sequence). Unmatched junction bases numbered 9, after V lost 0 bases and J lost 0 bases. This CDR3 is CASSLGSWDREYQETQYF. As DNA, the CDR3 is TGTGCCAGCAGCTTGGGGTCGTGGGACAGGGAGTACCAAGAGACCCAGTACTTC.

This clone showed up just a few times. The chain links TRBV2 to TRBJ2-2; no clear D gene. The CDR3 is 13 residues long. Trimming stripped 7 bases from V and 6 bases from J, with 12 bases between. Per germline, CDR1 SNHLY and CDR2 FYNNEI. As DNA, the CDR3 is TGTGCCAGCAAGACCCGTCAGGCCGGGGAGCTGTTTTTT. As protein: CASKTRQAGELFF.

This chain joins TRBV11-3 and TRBJ2-1, with D maybe TRBD1 (5 bases). The CDR3 consists of 12 residues. V was pared by 3 bases and J by 10 bases, with 10 bases between. Looked up from germline, CDR1 is SGHNT and CDR2 is YENEEA. The CDR3 region is CASSLKGSEQFF. Written as DNA, the CDR3 is TGTGCCAGCAGCTTGAAGGGGTCAGAGCAGTTCTTC.

The gene calls are TRBV25-1 and TRBJ2-6; TRBD1 might be the D (5 bases). From germline, CDR1 is MGHDK and CDR2 SYGVNS. The CDR3 is made up of 16 amino acids. V lost 4 bases and J lost 2, with 12 bases in between. The CDR3 region is CASSGSPGTGANVLTF. The CDR3 DNA reads as TGTGCCAGCAGTGGGTCACCAGGGACTGGGGCCAACGTCCTGACTTTC.

The V gene is TRBV30, the J gene TRBJ2-1; TRBD2 matches 7 bases. CDR1 is GTSNPN, CDR2 SVGIG, per germline (reference sequence). Germline trimming cut 2 bases from V and 1 base from J; bases unmatched to any gene: 8. The CDR3 totals 16 residues. The CDR3 loop reads CAWSPSGVLSYNEQFF. DNA for the CDR3: TGTGCCTGGAGTCCAAGCGGGGTCCTTTCCTACAATGAGCAGTTCTTC.

Here the CDR3 DNA reads TGCGCCAGCAGCCTGGGGGGACAGGGGTACAATGAGCAGTTCTTC. Its protein product is CASSLGGQGYNEQFF. The V and J genes are TRBV5-1 and TRBJ2-1; 10 nucleotides align to TRBD1. V dropped 4 bases and J dropped 4; count of bases not matched to a gene: 5. Germline lookup yields CDR1 SGHRS and CDR2 YFSETQ. This CDR3 is built from 15 residues.

The V gene is TRBV6-1, the J gene TRBJ1-2; D is unresolved. The V and J ends lost 0 bases and 4 bases respectively, with 6 bases between them. Germline CDR1 MNHNS, CDR2 SASEGT. The CDR3 is 13 residues long. In DNA, the CDR3 is TGTGCCAGCAGTGAAGCGGGAGGCTATGGCTACACCTTC. Protein: CASSEAGGYGYTF.

The rearrangement links TRBV7-9 to TRBJ1-4, with 8 bases lining up with TRBD1. This CDR3 has 15 residues. Germline assignment: CDR1 SEHNR and CDR2 FQNEAQ (reference sequence). V shed 1 base and J 5 bases; nucleotides not matched to a gene: 3. DNA of the CDR3: TGTGCCAGCAGCTTAGGAAACAGGGGGAATGAAAAACTGTTTTTT. Translated, it gives CASSLGNRGNEKLFF.

V is TRBV7-9 and J is TRBJ2-1, with a tentative D call TRBD2 (5 bases). CDR1 SEHNR and CDR2 FQNEAQ come from the germline V gene (reference sequence). The CDR3 spans 15 residues. V shed 5 bases and J shed 0 bases, with 11 bases lying between them. In DNA, the CDR3 is TGTGCCAGCAGCCAAAGGGAGTTCTCCTACAATGAGCAGTTCTTC. Translating it yields CASSQREFSYNEQFF.

The chain carries TRBV11-3 and TRBJ2-1; D gene uncertain. The germline V gene encodes CDR1 SGHNT and CDR2 YENEEA. V was clipped by 5 bases and J by 1 base, with 21 bases between them. The CDR3 contains 18 residues. CDR3 sequence: CASSAPRPVWSSYNEQFF. CDR3 nucleotides: TGTGCCAGCAGCGCCCCAAGACCTGTTTGGAGTTCCTACAATGAGCAGTTCTTC.

J is TRBJ2-2 and V is TRBV9; 12 nucleotides line up with TRBD2. Germline V gives CDR1 SGDLS, CDR2 YYNGEE. This CDR3 contains 15 residues. V lost 5 bases to trimming and J lost 1 base; unmatched junction nucleotides: 0. CDR3 coding DNA: TGTGCCAGCAGGGGACTAGCGGGGAACACCGGGGAGCTGTTTTTT. This encodes CASRGLAGNTGELFF.

The V call is TRBV7-6, the J call TRBJ2-2; D possibly corresponds to TRBD2 (6 bases). The CDR3 runs 17 residues. The V and J ends lost 0 bases and 0 bases respectively, with 11 bases between them. Germline CDR1 is SGHVS and CDR2 is FNYEAQ. CDR3 nucleotides: TGTGCCAGCAGCTTAGCGGGGGGACCCGCGAACACCGGGGAGCTGTTTTTT. Protein product: CASSLAGGPANTGELFF.

This CDR3 is CASSQVAEAGESTGELFF. The CDR3, as DNA: TGCGCCAGCAGCCAAGTGGCTGAAGCGGGAGAATCCACCGGGGAGCTGTTTTTT. The V gene is TRBV4-3, the J gene TRBJ2-2; TRBD2 matches at 8 bases. The CDR3 runs to 18 residues. V gave up 1 base and J gave up 4 bases; unmatched junction bases: 11. Germline values: CDR1 LGHNA, CDR2 YSLEER.

V and J are TRBV19 and TRBJ2-2; possibly TRBD1 for D (5 bases). Germline CDR1 LNHDA, CDR2 SQIVND (reference sequence). The germline V and J ends were trimmed by 1 base and 4 bases, with 7 bases remaining between them. The length of the CDR3 is 14 residues. CDR3 DNA sequence: TGTGCCAGTAGTATAGGTAGGGGCACCGGGGAGCTGTTTTTT. Amino acids: CASSIGRGTGELFF.

The chain employs TRBV5-1 and TRBJ2-5, with D perhaps matching TRBD1 (5 bases). The germline CDR1 and CDR2 sequences are SGHRS and YFSETQ. The ends were cut back, 2 bases at V and 1 base at J, with 9 bases in the middle. The CDR3 is made up of 14 amino acids. DNA of the CDR3: TGCGCCAGCAGCTTTGACAGTTTCCAAGAGACCCAGTACTTC. Translated, it gives CASSFDSFQETQYF. Combining the CDR3 with reference TRBV5-1 and TRBJ2-5 gives the whole variable domain KAGVTQTPRYLIKTRGQQVTLSCSPISGHRSVSWYQQTPGQGLQFLFEYFSETQRNKGNFPGRFSGRQFSNSRSEMNVSTLELGDSALYLCASSFDSFQETQYFGPGTRLLVL.

This sequence joins TRBV29-1 and TRBJ1-2; TRBD1 matches at 10 bases. Germline V gene lookup returns CDR1 SQVTM and CDR2 ANQGSEA. Trimming removed 3 bases from V and 9 bases from J; junction bases left unmatched: 4. The CDR3 extends over 12 amino acids. CDR3 sequence reads: CSVETGGGSYTF. CDR3 nucleotide sequence: TGCAGCGTTGAGACAGGGGGCGGGAGCTACACCTTC.

The chain combines TRBV7-9 with TRBJ1-2; D gene uncertain. With 1 base removed from V and 4 bases from J, the gap between germline ends came to 10 bases. The CDR3 has 14 residues. In germline, CDR1 is SEHNR, CDR2 FQNEAQ (reference sequence). The CDR3 DNA reads TGTGCCAGCAGCTTAGGGGTACGGGGCTATGGCTACACCTTC. This codes for CASSLGVRGYGYTF.